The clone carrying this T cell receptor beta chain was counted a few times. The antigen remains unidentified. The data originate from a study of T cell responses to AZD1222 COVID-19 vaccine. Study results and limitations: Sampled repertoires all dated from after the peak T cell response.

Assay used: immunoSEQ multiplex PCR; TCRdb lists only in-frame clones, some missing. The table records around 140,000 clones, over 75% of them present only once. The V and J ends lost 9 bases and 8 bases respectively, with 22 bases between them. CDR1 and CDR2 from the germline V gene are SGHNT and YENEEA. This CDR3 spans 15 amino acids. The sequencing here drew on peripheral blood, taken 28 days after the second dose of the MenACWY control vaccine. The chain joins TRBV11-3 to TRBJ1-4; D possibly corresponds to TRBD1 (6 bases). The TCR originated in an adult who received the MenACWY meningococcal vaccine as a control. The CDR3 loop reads CARGIVKQGDEKLFF. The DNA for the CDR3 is TGTGCCAGGGGGATCGTCAAACAGGGTGACGAAAAACTGTTTTTT.